Listed below are T cell receptor beta chains from one sample, sequenced in a study of pediatric ulcerative colitis. The assay was immunoSEQ multiplex PCR, and TCRdb's table has in-frame clones only and misses some. Of tens of thousands of clones listed, 80% to 90% are singletons. Sequenced: blood. These receptors all stem from a boy younger than 18 who was a control in a study of pediatric ulcerative colitis. CDR3s include the opening cysteine and the closing phenylalanine or tryptophan. The order of the fields is clone size, J gene, V gene, D gene, CDR3 DNA, CDR3 protein. A D gene is named only where the DNA matches it firmly. Expanded clones get a size class; other rows say once, few or many, or leave the size out.

abundance: NA
j_gene: TRBJ1-2
v_gene: TRBV6-1
d_gene: TRBD1
CDR3nt: TGTGCCACCGAACCGGGACAGACGCTAAACTATGGCTACACCTTC
CDR3aa: CATEPGQTLNYGYTF

abundance: NA
j_gene: TRBJ2-6
v_gene: TRBV6-1
d_gene: NA
CDR3nt: TGTGCCATCCAGGCCTCTGGGGCCAACGTCCTGACTTTC
CDR3aa: CAIQASGANVLTF

abundance: once
j_gene: TRBJ1-2
v_gene: TRBV12-5
d_gene: TRBD1
CDR3nt: TGTGCTAGTGGTTTTTGGCAGGGGGCGATCCCCAATCCGTACTATGGCTACACCTTC
CDR3aa: CASGFWQGAIPNPYYGYTF

abundance: once
j_gene: TRBJ2-3
v_gene: TRBV19
d_gene: TRBD2
CDR3nt: TGTGCCGGTAGTCTAGCGGACACAGATACGCAGTATTTT
CDR3aa: CAGSLADTDTQYF

abundance: NA
j_gene: TRBJ1-1
v_gene: TRBV25-1
d_gene: TRBD1
CDR3nt: TGTGCCAGCAGTGAACCCCGGGCAGGGGGAGACACTGAAGCTTTCTTT
CDR3aa: CASSEPRAGGDTEAFF

abundance: NA
j_gene: TRBJ1-4
v_gene: TRBV28
d_gene: NA
CDR3nt: TGTGCCAGCACCGCACGGAAAGACACAAATGAAAAACTGTTTTTT
CDR3aa: CASTARKDTNEKLFF

abundance: NA
j_gene: TRBJ1-3
v_gene: TRBV25-1
d_gene: NA
CDR3nt: TGTGCCAGCAGTGAACGACATTCAAAAAGTCCTGGAAACACCATATATTTT
CDR3aa: CASSERHSKSPGNTIYF

abundance: NA
j_gene: TRBJ1-1
v_gene: TRBV7-2
d_gene: NA
CDR3nt: TGTGCCAGCAGCTTGAACACAGGGATGAACACTGAAGCTTTCTTT
CDR3aa: CASSLNTGMNTEAFF

abundance: NA
j_gene: TRBJ1-1
v_gene: TRBV15
d_gene: TRBD1
CDR3nt: TGTGCCACCAGCAGGTGGACAGGGTTGAACTTGAACACTGAAGCTTTCTTT
CDR3aa: CATSRWTGLNLNTEAFF

abundance: NA
j_gene: TRBJ2-6
v_gene: TRBV7-9
d_gene: NA
CDR3nt: TGTGCCAGCAGCCGGGGGCCAGGGGCCAACGTCCTGACTTTC
CDR3aa: CASSRGPGANVLTF

abundance: NA
j_gene: TRBJ2-1
v_gene: TRBV7-9
d_gene: NA
CDR3nt: TGTGCCAGCAGCCTAGAGGGCCTTTGGGATCTAGACAATGAGCAGTTCTTC
CDR3aa: CASSLEGLWDLDNEQFF

abundance: few
j_gene: TRBJ2-2
v_gene: TRBV18
d_gene: TRBD2
CDR3nt: TGTGCCAGCTCACCATCCCAACTAGCGGGGACCGGGGAGCTGTTTTTT
CDR3aa: CASSPSQLAGTGELFF

abundance: NA
j_gene: TRBJ1-6
v_gene: TRBV5-1
d_gene: TRBD1
CDR3nt: TGCGCCAGCAGCATAGATTCGACAGGGACGAATTCACCCCTCCACTTT
CDR3aa: CASSIDSTGTNSPLHF

abundance: NA
j_gene: TRBJ1-5
v_gene: TRBV30
d_gene: TRBD1
CDR3nt: TGTGCCTGGAGTCGCCGAAGTACAGGGGTAAATCAGCCCCAGCATTTT
CDR3aa: CAWSRRSTGVNQPQHF

abundance: once
j_gene: TRBJ2-5
v_gene: TRBV2
d_gene: TRBD2
CDR3nt: TGTGCCAGCAGTGGTCTAGCGGGAGAGGAGAGAGAGACCCAGTACTTC
CDR3aa: CASSGLAGEERETQYF

abundance: NA
j_gene: TRBJ2-7
v_gene: TRBV5-1
d_gene: TRBD2
CDR3nt: TGCGCCAGCAGCTGGGGACTAGCGGACTACGAGCAGTACTTC
CDR3aa: CASSWGLADYEQYF

abundance: NA
j_gene: TRBJ1-1
v_gene: TRBV10-3
d_gene: TRBD1
CDR3nt: TGTGCCATCAGCTGGGGGACAGCTACTAGCTTCACTGAAGCTTTCTTT
CDR3aa: CAISWGTATSFTEAFF

abundance: few
j_gene: TRBJ1-2
v_gene: TRBV21-1
d_gene: NA
CDR3nt: TGTGCCAGCAGCAAAGCCTTGACAGGGGGAAATGGCTACACCTTC
CDR3aa: CASSKALTGGNGYTF

abundance: NA
j_gene: TRBJ2-7
v_gene: TRBV5-8
d_gene: NA
CDR3nt: TGTGCCAGCAGCTTGCTCTTAGCGGCGGACCTACGGGGCGAGCAGTACTTC
CDR3aa: CASSLLLAADLRGEQYF

abundance: NA
j_gene: TRBJ2-7
v_gene: TRBV11-2
d_gene: NA
CDR3nt: TGTGCCAGCACCTTAGGCGTTTTTTACGAGCAGTACTTC
CDR3aa: CASTLGVFYEQYF

abundance: NA
j_gene: TRBJ1-5
v_gene: TRBV30
d_gene: NA
CDR3nt: TGTGCCTGGAGTTCTCCGGGACACTTCAATCAGCCCCAGCATTTT
CDR3aa: CAWSSPGHFNQPQHF

abundance: NA
j_gene: TRBJ2-7
v_gene: TRBV28
d_gene: TRBD1
CDR3nt: TGTGCCAGCAGCACGATAAACAGGGGCAGAGGCCACGAGCAGTACTTC
CDR3aa: CASSTINRGRGHEQYF

abundance: NA
j_gene: TRBJ1-1
v_gene: TRBV28
d_gene: TRBD1
CDR3nt: TGTGCCAGCAGTTTACCGGGACAGGGGAACACTGAAGCTTTCTTT
CDR3aa: CASSLPGQGNTEAFF

abundance: NA
j_gene: TRBJ2-7
v_gene: TRBV25-1
d_gene: NA
CDR3nt: TGTGCCAGCAGTGATTGGGACCATTCCTACGAGCAGTACTTC
CDR3aa: CASSDWDHSYEQYF

abundance: NA
j_gene: TRBJ2-2
v_gene: TRBV5-1
d_gene: NA
CDR3nt: TGCGCCAGCAGCTTGCCGAGGTACACCGGGGAGCTGTTTTTT
CDR3aa: CASSLPRYTGELFF

abundance: few
j_gene: TRBJ1-1
v_gene: TRBV13
d_gene: NA
CDR3nt: TGTGCCAGCAGCGCCGGACACCCGAACACTGAAGCTTTCTTT
CDR3aa: CASSAGHPNTEAFF

abundance: NA
j_gene: TRBJ1-2
v_gene: TRBV11-2
d_gene: TRBD1
CDR3nt: TGTGCCAGCACCAAACAGGGGGCAACCGTCTATGGCTACACCTTC
CDR3aa: CASTKQGATVYGYTF

abundance: NA
j_gene: TRBJ1-1
v_gene: TRBV6-1
d_gene: NA
CDR3nt: TGTGCCAGCAGTATCAGGGGATTCGGTACTGAAGCTTTCTTT
CDR3aa: CASSIRGFGTEAFF

abundance: NA
j_gene: TRBJ2-2
v_gene: TRBV27
d_gene: TRBD1
CDR3nt: TGTGCCAGCCGTCGGACAGGGAACACCGGGGAGCTGTTTTTT
CDR3aa: CASRRTGNTGELFF

abundance: once
j_gene: TRBJ1-2
v_gene: TRBV9
d_gene: NA
CDR3nt: TGTGCCAGCAGCAGGGGCACTTCTAACTATGGCTACACCTTC
CDR3aa: CASSRGTSNYGYTF

abundance: NA
j_gene: TRBJ1-3
v_gene: TRBV6-1
d_gene: NA
CDR3nt: TGTGCCAGCAGTGACCAGATCTTCTCTGGAAACACCATATATTTT
CDR3aa: CASSDQIFSGNTIYF

abundance: NA
j_gene: TRBJ1-1
v_gene: TRBV15
d_gene: NA
CDR3nt: TGTGCCACCAGCAGAGTCTTGGGGGTTTTGACTGAAGCTTTCTTT
CDR3aa: CATSRVLGVLTEAFF

abundance: once
j_gene: TRBJ2-1
v_gene: TRBV27
d_gene: NA
CDR3nt: TGTGCCAGCAGAGGGCGCTCCTACAATGAGCAGTTCTTC
CDR3aa: CASRGRSYNEQFF

abundance: once
j_gene: TRBJ2-7
v_gene: TRBV19
d_gene: NA
CDR3nt: TGTGCCAGTAGTATAGTTCCGGGACGGAAATTCTACGAGCAGTACTTC
CDR3aa: CASSIVPGRKFYEQYF

abundance: NA
j_gene: TRBJ2-2
v_gene: TRBV5-4
d_gene: TRBD1
CDR3nt: TGTGCCAGCAGACGTCAGGGGGCGGGCGGGGAGCTGTTTTTT
CDR3aa: CASRRQGAGGELFF

abundance: NA
j_gene: TRBJ2-7
v_gene: TRBV19
d_gene: NA
CDR3nt: TGTGCCAGTAGTCTGAAGGGAAACTACGAGCAGTACTTC
CDR3aa: CASSLKGNYEQYF

abundance: NA
j_gene: TRBJ2-3
v_gene: TRBV25-1
d_gene: NA
CDR3nt: TGTGCCAGCAGGGGGGATCAAGATACGCAGTATTTT
CDR3aa: CASRGDQDTQYF

abundance: NA
j_gene: TRBJ1-2
v_gene: TRBV7-2
d_gene: NA
CDR3nt: TGTGCCAGCAGCTTAGGTGTGACAGACGACTATGGCTACACCTTC
CDR3aa: CASSLGVTDDYGYTF

abundance: few
j_gene: TRBJ1-5
v_gene: TRBV7-8
d_gene: TRBD1
CDR3nt: TGTGCCAGCAGCCCAGACAGGGGTTATCAGCCCCAGCATTTT
CDR3aa: CASSPDRGYQPQHF

abundance: NA
j_gene: TRBJ2-3
v_gene: TRBV27
d_gene: NA
CDR3nt: TGTGCCAGCAAAGGAGGCGGATCTGCGGAAGATACGCAGTATTTT
CDR3aa: CASKGGGSAEDTQYF

abundance: NA
j_gene: TRBJ1-2
v_gene: TRBV4-3
d_gene: TRBD1
CDR3nt: TGCGCCAGCAGCCAAGACGTGGCAGGGGGCAGAGGCTATGGCTACACCTTC
CDR3aa: CASSQDVAGGRGYGYTF

abundance: NA
j_gene: TRBJ2-5
v_gene: TRBV5-8
d_gene: TRBD1
CDR3nt: TGTGCCAGCAGCTTGAGCAGGGGGCTCCAAGAGACCCAGTACTTC
CDR3aa: CASSLSRGLQETQYF